Detailed here is one T cell receptor (beta chain). J was trimmed by 2 bases and V by 5 bases; bases with no gene match: 3. Germline V gene lookup returns CDR1 SGHVS and CDR2 FQNEAQ. The CDR3 consists of 15 residues. Sequencing was performed with immunoSEQ multiplex PCR; in TCRdb, only in-frame clones are kept and a portion is missing. Altogether tens of thousands of clones are present, approximately 92% being singletons, with the ten largest covering around 0.3%. The sample originates from a study of OX40 agonist ivuxolimab in advanced cancers. The input for sequencing was CD4+ or CD8+ T cells sorted from blood, taken in a trial of the OX40 agonist ivuxolimab. V is TRBV7-8 and J is TRBJ2-1, with 10 bases aligning to TRBD2. The source is an adult with an advanced solid tumor such as melanoma, head and neck, liver or kidney cancer. In nucleotides, the CDR3 is TGTGCCAGCAGCCAAAGCGGGGGGGCCTACAATGAGCAGTTCTTC. Residues: CASSQSGGAYNEQFF.